These 21 T cell receptor beta chains share one sample of origin, sequenced in a study of blood T cell repertoires in COVID-19. Some clones are missing from TCRdb's copy, which holds only in-frame ones; the method was immunoSEQ multiplex PCR. The sample carries 200,000 to 250,000 clones, under 85% recorded once. Sequences were obtained from peripheral blood. These receptors all come from a woman in her twenties or thirties with COVID-19, enrolled during active disease.

V is TRBV15 and J is TRBJ1-6; D gene ambiguous. The V end lost 6 bases, the J end lost 7 bases, and 10 bases lay between the germline ends. Germline loops: CDR1 LNHNV, CDR2 YYDKDF (reference sequence). The CDR3 contains 13 residues. The CDR3 spells CATSPGGNSPLHF. CDR3 nucleotides: TGTGCCACCAGTCCAGGAGGCAATTCACCCCTCCACTTT.

The rearrangement links TRBV5-6 to TRBJ1-5; possibly TRBD1 for D (5 bases). V shed 3 bases and J shed 9 bases, with 16 bases lying between them. CDR1 SGHDT and CDR2 YYEEEE come from the germline V gene. CDR3 length equals 14 residues. The CDR3 sequence: CASSSILGGVPQHF. The DNA for the CDR3 is TGTGCCAGCAGCTCCATTTTGGGGGGGGTGCCCCAGCATTTT.

The chain employs TRBV5-6 and TRBJ2-7; 8 bases map to TRBD1. Trimming at V came to 4 bases and at J to 3 bases, leaving 9 bases not matched to a gene. The CDR3 length is 15 residues. Germline V gene lookup returns CDR1 SGHDT and CDR2 YYEEEE. As DNA, the CDR3 is TGTGCCAGCAGCCCAACAGGGGGGTCGGGCTACGAGCAGTACTTC. The encoded protein is CASSPTGGSGYEQYF.

V gene TRBV7-9 combines with J gene TRBJ1-2, with D unresolved. This CDR3 region has 15 residues. The ends were cut back, 4 bases at V and 2 bases at J, with 14 bases in the middle. CDR1 and CDR2 (germline): SEHNR, FQNEAQ (reference sequence). The DNA of the CDR3 is TGTGCCAGCAGCTCGTCCGAACAGACCAACTATGGCTACACCTTC. Residues: CASSSSEQTNYGYTF. The full variable domain, completed using reference TRBV7-9 and TRBJ1-2, is DTGVSQNPRHKITKRGQNVTFRCDPISEHNRLYWYRQTLGQGPEFLTYFQNEAQLEKSRLLSDRFSAERPKGSFSTLEIQRTEQGDSAMYLCASSSSEQTNYGYTFGSGTRLTVV.

The chain joins TRBV5-4 to TRBJ2-1, with D perhaps matching TRBD1 (6 bases). The CDR3 length is 15 residues. The germline V gene has CDR1 SGHNT and CDR2 YYREEE (reference sequence). V was shortened by 4 bases and J by 0 bases, with 11 bases between the two germline ends. CDR3 sequence reads: CASSPTGSSYNEQFF. The CDR3 DNA is TGTGCCAGCAGCCCCACAGGGAGCTCCTACAATGAGCAGTTCTTC.

This rearrangement joins TRBV5-6 to TRBJ2-5; D gene uncertain. The length of the CDR3 is 13 residues. V lost 3 bases and J lost 1, with 7 bases in between. Germline lookup yields CDR1 SGHDT and CDR2 YYEEEE. The CDR3 protein is CASSSRSQETQYF. The CDR3 DNA reads as TGTGCCAGCAGCTCCAGGTCCCAAGAGACCCAGTACTTC.

V gene TRBV7-2 combines with J gene TRBJ2-1; maybe TRBD2 (5 bases). V dropped 2 bases and J dropped 5 bases, with 25 bases sitting between them. The CDR3 totals 19 residues. Germline CDR1 SGHTA, CDR2 FQGNSA. As DNA, the CDR3 is TGTGCCAGCAGCTTAAACGACTTACGGCGGGTACTCTTGAACAATGAGCAGTTCTTC. This translates into CASSLNDLRRVLLNNEQFF.

The chain is built from TRBV6-5 and TRBJ1-2, with D uncertain. There are 14 residues in the CDR3. The germline V gene encodes CDR1 MNHEY and CDR2 SVGAGI. V was pared by 3 bases and J by 4 bases, with 12 bases between. CDR3 amino acids: CASSYRESIYGYTF. The CDR3 DNA follows: TGTGCCAGCAGTTATAGGGAGTCTATCTATGGCTACACCTTC.

The gene calls are TRBV30 and TRBJ1-5, with 7 bases lining up with TRBD1. There are 19 residues in the CDR3. J lost 3 bases, V lost 0 bases, and 17 bases had no gene match. Per the germline V gene, CDR1 is GTSNPN and CDR2 is SVGIG (reference sequence). The CDR3 spells CAWSVGWASGTDLNQPQHF. For the CDR3, the DNA is TGTGCCTGGAGTGTAGGCTGGGCTAGTGGGACAGACCTCAATCAGCCCCAGCATTTT.

The rearrangement joins TRBV3-1 (or the pseudogene TRBV3-2) to TRBJ2-7, with D possibly being TRBD1 (6 bases). Between the trimmed V and J ends, which lost 4 bases and 6 bases, there was a span of 13 bases. The germline CDR1 and CDR2 sequences are LGHDT and YNNKEL (reference sequence). This CDR3 region has 13 residues. CDR3 sequence: CASSPSTGFEQYF. The CDR3 DNA follows: TGTGCCAGCAGCCCCTCCACAGGGTTCGAGCAGTACTTC.

This clone was observed a handful of times. The gene calls are TRBV28 and TRBJ2-7; D unclear. CDR1 and CDR2 (germline): MDHEN, SYDVKM. The CDR3 covers 12 residues. Trimming removed 4 bases at V and 3 bases at J, with 7 bases between. The CDR3 DNA reads as TGTGCCAGCAGTTACTCCCTCTACGAGCAGTACTTC. This gives the protein CASSYSLYEQYF.

The V gene is TRBV7-9, the J gene TRBJ2-5; the D gene is possibly TRBD2 (5 bases). The length of the CDR3 is 14 residues. V was clipped by 5 bases and J by 2 bases, with 12 bases between them. Germline loops: CDR1 SEHNR, CDR2 FQNEAQ (reference sequence). The CDR3, as DNA: TGTGCCAGCAGCCCCCGACGGACTCAAGAGACCCAGTACTTC. It is translated as CASSPRRTQETQYF. Using reference TRBV7-9 and TRBJ2-5 for the parts outside the CDR3, the full variable domain is DTGVSQNPRHKITKRGQNVTFRCDPISEHNRLYWYRQTLGQGPEFLTYFQNEAQLEKSRLLSDRFSAERPKGSFSTLEIQRTEQGDSAMYLCASSPRRTQETQYFGPGTRLLVL.

This chain joins TRBV6-6 and TRBJ1-5; tentative D call: TRBD1 (6 bases). V gave up 0 bases and J gave up 7 bases, with 10 bases separating them. Germline assignment: CDR1 MNHNY and CDR2 SVGAGI (reference sequence). The CDR3 spans 14 residues. CDR3 residues: CASSYSGARQPQHF. The CDR3 DNA reads TGTGCCAGCAGTTACTCGGGGGCTCGGCAGCCCCAGCATTTT.

The chain recombines TRBV9 with TRBJ2-3; 12 bases agree with TRBD2. With 4 bases clipped from V and 6 bases from J, the junction kept 9 bases outside the gene matches. This CDR3 contains 16 residues. The germline CDR1 and CDR2 sequences are SGDLS and YYNGEE. The CDR3 sequence: CASSYGLAGFRDTQYF. The CDR3 DNA reads as TGTGCCAGCAGCTACGGACTAGCGGGGTTCAGGGATACGCAGTATTTT.

The V and J genes are TRBV5-6 and TRBJ1-4, with TRBD1 as a possible D gene (5 bases). CDR3 length: 12 residues. Germline V gene sequence: CDR1 SGHDT, CDR2 YYEEEE. Between the trimmed V and J ends, which lost 0 bases and 9 bases, there was a span of 6 bases. In nucleotides, the CDR3 is TGTGCCAGCAGCTTGGGACAGCAAAAACTGTTTTTT. This codes for CASSLGQQKLFF.

The rearrangement joins TRBV5-1 to TRBJ1-3; tentative D call: TRBD1 (5 bases). Germline CDR1 and CDR2: SGHRS and YFSETQ. The CDR3 has 15 residues. V was clipped by 0 bases and J by 8 bases, with 15 bases between them. The CDR3 DNA reads TGCGCCAGCAGCTTGGCGGTCGGGGCGGGAGACACCATATATTTT. Encoded protein: CASSLAVGAGDTIYF. The complete variable domain, with remaining parts taken from reference TRBV5-1 and TRBJ1-3, reads KAGVTQTPRYLIKTRGQQVTLSCSPISGHRSVSWYQQTPGQGLQFLFEYFSETQRNKGNFPGRFSGRQFSNSRSEMNVSTLELGDSALYLCASSLAVGAGDTIYFGEGSWLTVV.

The chain's CDR3 is CASSYQTGSGSDTQYF. DNA for the CDR3: TGTGCCAGCAGTTACCAAACAGGGTCAGGTTCAGATACGCAGTATTTT. V and J are TRBV6-6 and TRBJ2-3, with D maybe TRBD1 (6 bases). The CDR3 is 16 residues long. V was trimmed by 2 bases and J by 4 bases, leaving 16 bases between them. Germline loops: CDR1 MNHNY, CDR2 SVGAGI (reference sequence).

Remarks on this clone: A junction boundary mismatches the germline segment, possibly from a read error. The chain recombines TRBV10-3 with TRBJ1-2, with TRBD1 matching over 7 bases. This CDR3 is built from 14 residues. Germline values: CDR1 ENHRY, CDR2 SYGVKD. CDR3 DNA: TGTGCCCTCAGATCCTCGGGACAGAACTATAGCTACACCTTC. Amino acid sequence: CALRSSGQNYSYTF.

The chain carries TRBV7-9 and TRBJ2-5; D uncertain. Germline V gene lookup returns CDR1 SEHNR and CDR2 FQNEAQ (reference sequence). This CDR3 contains 13 residues. The V end lost 2 bases, the J end lost 1 base, and 5 bases lay between the germline ends. CDR3 coding DNA: TGTGCCAGCAGCTTATTGGCCCAAGAGACCCAGTACTTC. Its translation is CASSLLAQETQYF.

Only a few counts were recorded for this clone. The chain employs TRBV19 and TRBJ2-7, with 7 bases matching TRBD2. Per the germline V gene, CDR1 is LNHDA and CDR2 is SQIVND (reference sequence). Germline trimming cut 3 bases from V and 6 bases from J; bases unmatched to any gene: 5. The CDR3 totals 13 residues. The CDR3 DNA is TGTGCCAGTAGTATGGGCGGGAGTCGCGAGCAGTACTTC. Translated: CASSMGGSREQYF.

The chain uses TRBV19 and TRBJ2-7; 14 bases fit TRBD2. Trimming took 3 bases from V and 7 from J; bases not matched to a gene: 5. Germline assignment: CDR1 LNHDA and CDR2 SQIVND (reference sequence). The CDR3 loop spans 15 amino acids. CDR3 protein: CASSMTSGRAGEQYF. As DNA, the CDR3 is TGTGCCAGTAGTATGACTAGCGGGAGGGCCGGGGAGCAGTACTTC.